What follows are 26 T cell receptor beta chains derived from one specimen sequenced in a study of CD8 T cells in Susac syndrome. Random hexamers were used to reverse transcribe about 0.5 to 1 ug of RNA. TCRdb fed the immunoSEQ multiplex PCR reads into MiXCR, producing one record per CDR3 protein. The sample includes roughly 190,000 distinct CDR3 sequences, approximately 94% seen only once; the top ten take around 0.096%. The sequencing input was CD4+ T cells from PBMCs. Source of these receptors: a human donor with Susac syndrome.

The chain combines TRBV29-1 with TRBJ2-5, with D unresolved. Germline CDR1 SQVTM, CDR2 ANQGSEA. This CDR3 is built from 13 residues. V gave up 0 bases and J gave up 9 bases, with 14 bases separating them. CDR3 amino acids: CSVEDLAEMAQYF. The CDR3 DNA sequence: TGCAGCGTTGAAGATCTGGCAGAGATGGCCCAGTACTTC.

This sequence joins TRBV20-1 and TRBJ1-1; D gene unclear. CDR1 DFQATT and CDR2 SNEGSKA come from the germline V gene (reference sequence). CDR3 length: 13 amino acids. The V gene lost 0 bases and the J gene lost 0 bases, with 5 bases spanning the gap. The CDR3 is CSARDRMNTEAFF. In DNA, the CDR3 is TGCAGTGCTAGAGATAGGATGAACACTGAAGCTTTCTTT.

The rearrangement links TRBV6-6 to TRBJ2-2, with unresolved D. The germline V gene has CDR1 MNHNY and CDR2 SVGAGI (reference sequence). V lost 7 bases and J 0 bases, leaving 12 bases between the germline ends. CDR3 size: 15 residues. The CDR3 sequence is CASTKPPANTGELFF. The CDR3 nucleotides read TGTGCCAGCACCAAACCGCCAGCGAACACCGGGGAGCTGTTTTTT.

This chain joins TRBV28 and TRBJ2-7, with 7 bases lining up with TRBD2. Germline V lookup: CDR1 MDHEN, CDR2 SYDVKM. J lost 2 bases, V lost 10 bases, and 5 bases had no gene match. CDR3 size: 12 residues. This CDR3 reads CATRLAPYEQYF. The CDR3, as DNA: TGTGCCACCCGACTAGCTCCCTACGAGCAGTACTTC.

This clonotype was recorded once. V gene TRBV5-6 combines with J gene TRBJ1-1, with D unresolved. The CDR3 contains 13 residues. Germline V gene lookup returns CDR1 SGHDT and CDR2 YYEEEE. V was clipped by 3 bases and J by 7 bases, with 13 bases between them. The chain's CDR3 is CASSSDREFEAFF. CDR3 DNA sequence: TGTGCCAGCAGCTCCGACCGGGAATTTGAAGCTTTCTTT.

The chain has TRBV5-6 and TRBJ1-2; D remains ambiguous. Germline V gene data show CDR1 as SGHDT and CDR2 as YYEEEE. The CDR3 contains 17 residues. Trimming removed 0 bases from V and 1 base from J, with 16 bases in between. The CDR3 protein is CASSLVADLTHNYGYTF. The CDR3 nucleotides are TGTGCCAGCAGCTTGGTGGCAGACTTGACACATAACTATGGCTACACCTTC.

In DNA, the CDR3 is TGCAGCGTTGAGGAAAGTTCCTCCTACGAGCAGTACTTC. Residues: CSVEESSSYEQYF. V and J are TRBV29-1 and TRBJ2-7; D is undetermined. The V end was cut by 3 bases, the J end by 0 bases, with 9 bases between. This CDR3 has 13 residues. Per the germline V gene, CDR1 is SQVTM and CDR2 is ANQGSEA.

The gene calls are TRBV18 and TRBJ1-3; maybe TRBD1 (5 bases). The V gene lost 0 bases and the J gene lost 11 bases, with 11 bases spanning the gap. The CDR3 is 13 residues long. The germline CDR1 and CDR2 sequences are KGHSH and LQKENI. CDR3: CASSPPGPKAIYF. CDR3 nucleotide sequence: TGTGCCAGCTCACCACCGGGGCCGAAGGCCATATATTTT.

The CDR3 DNA reads as TGCGCCAGCAGCTTAGCACAGGGGACTCTCGGGGAGCAGTACTTC. It specifies CASSLAQGTLGEQYF. The chain couples TRBV5-1 to TRBJ2-7, with D perhaps matching TRBD1 (7 bases). The CDR3 sequence is 15 residues long. Trimming removed 2 bases at V and 7 bases at J, with 19 bases between. CDR1 is SGHRS, CDR2 YFSETQ, per germline.

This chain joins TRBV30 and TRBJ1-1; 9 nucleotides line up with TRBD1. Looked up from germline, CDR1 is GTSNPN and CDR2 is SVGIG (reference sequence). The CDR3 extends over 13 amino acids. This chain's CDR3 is CASDRGMNTEAFF. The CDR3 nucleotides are TGTGCGTCGGACAGGGGAATGAACACTGAAGCTTTCTTT.

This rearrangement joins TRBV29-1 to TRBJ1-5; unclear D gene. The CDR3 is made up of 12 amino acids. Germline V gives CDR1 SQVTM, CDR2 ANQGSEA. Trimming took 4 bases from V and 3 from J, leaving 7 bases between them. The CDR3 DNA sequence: TGCAGCGTTGGCGGCGCCAATCAGCCCCAGCATTTT. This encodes CSVGGANQPQHF.

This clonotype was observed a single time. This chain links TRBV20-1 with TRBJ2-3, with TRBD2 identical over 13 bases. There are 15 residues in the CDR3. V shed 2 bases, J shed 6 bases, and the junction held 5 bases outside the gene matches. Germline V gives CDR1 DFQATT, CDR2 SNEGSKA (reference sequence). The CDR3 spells CSARRGLAGRDTQYF. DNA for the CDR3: TGCAGTGCTAGACGGGGACTAGCGGGGAGGGATACGCAGTATTTT.

CDR3 in DNA: TGTGCCAGCAGCCAGAGTTCCTTGGGGGGGTCTCGGTATGGCTACACCTTC. Translation gives CASSQSSLGGSRYGYTF. This chain connects TRBV3-1 to TRBJ1-2, with D perhaps matching TRBD1 (5 bases). Trimming took 3 bases from V and 5 from J, leaving 22 bases between them. The CDR3 covers 17 residues. Germline V gene sequence: CDR1 LGHDT, CDR2 YNNKEL (reference sequence).

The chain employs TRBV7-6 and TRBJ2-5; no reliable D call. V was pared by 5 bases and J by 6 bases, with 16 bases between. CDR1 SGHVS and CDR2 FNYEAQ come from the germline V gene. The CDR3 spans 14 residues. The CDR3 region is CASSQMVGWQTQYF. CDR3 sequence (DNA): TGTGCCAGCAGCCAGATGGTGGGGTGGCAGACCCAGTACTTC. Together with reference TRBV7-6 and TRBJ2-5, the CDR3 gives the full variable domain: GAGVSQSPRYKVTKRGQDVALRCDPISGHVSLYWYRQALGQGPEFLTYFNYEAQQDKSGLPNDRFSAERPEGSISTLTIQRTEQRDSAMYRCASSQMVGWQTQYFGPGTRLLVL.

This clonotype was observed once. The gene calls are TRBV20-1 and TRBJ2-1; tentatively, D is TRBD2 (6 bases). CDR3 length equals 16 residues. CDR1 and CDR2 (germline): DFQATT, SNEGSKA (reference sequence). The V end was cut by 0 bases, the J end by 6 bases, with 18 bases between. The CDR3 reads CSARDGSGPGGNEQFF. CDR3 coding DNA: TGCAGTGCTAGAGATGGTAGCGGCCCTGGGGGCAATGAGCAGTTCTTC.

This CDR3 is CASSARQGDGYTF. The CDR3, as DNA: TGTGCCAGTAGTGCAAGACAGGGGGACGGCTACACCTTC. The V gene is TRBV19, the J gene TRBJ1-2; 9 bases fit TRBD1. CDR3 size: 13 residues. Looked up from germline, CDR1 is LNHDA and CDR2 is SQIVND (reference sequence). Trimming at V came to 5 bases and at J to 8 bases, leaving 6 bases not matched to a gene.

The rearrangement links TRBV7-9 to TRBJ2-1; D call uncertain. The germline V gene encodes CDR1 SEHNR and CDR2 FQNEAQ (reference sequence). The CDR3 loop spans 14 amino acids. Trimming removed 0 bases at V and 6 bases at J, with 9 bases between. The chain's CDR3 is CASSLALKANEQFF. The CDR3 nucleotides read TGTGCCAGCAGCTTAGCGTTGAAGGCCAATGAGCAGTTCTTC.

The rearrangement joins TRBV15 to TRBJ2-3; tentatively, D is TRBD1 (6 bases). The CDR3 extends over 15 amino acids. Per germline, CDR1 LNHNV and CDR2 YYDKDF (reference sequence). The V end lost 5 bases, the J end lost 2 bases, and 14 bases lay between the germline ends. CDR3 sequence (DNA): TGTGCCACCAGCCGTAAGGGGGTAAACACAGATACGCAGTATTTT. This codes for CATSRKGVNTDTQYF.

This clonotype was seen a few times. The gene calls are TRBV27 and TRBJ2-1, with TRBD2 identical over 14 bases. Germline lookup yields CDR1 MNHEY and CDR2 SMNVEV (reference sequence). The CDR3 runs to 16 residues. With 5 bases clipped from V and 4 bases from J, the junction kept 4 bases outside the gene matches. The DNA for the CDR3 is TGTGCCAGCAGTCCTCGACTAGCGGGGGGGTACAATGAGCAGTTCTTC. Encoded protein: CASSPRLAGGYNEQFF.

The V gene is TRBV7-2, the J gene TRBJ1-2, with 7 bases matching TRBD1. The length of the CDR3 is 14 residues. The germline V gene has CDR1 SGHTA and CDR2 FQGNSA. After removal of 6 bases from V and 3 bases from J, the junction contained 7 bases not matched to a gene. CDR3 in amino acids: CASRRQGWDYGYTF. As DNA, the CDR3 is TGTGCCAGCAGACGACAGGGTTGGGACTATGGCTACACCTTC.

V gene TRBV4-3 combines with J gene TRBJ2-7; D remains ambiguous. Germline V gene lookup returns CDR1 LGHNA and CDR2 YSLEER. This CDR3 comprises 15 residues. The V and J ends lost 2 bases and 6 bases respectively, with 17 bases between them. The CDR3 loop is CASSQNLGEVTEQYF. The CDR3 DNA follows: TGCGCCAGCAGCCAAAATTTAGGAGAAGTAACCGAGCAGTACTTC.

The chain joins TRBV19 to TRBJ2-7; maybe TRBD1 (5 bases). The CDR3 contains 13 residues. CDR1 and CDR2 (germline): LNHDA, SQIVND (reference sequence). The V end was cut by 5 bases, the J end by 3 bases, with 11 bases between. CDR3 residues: CASSGALHYEQYF. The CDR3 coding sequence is TGTGCCAGTAGTGGGGCCCTGCACTACGAGCAGTACTTC.

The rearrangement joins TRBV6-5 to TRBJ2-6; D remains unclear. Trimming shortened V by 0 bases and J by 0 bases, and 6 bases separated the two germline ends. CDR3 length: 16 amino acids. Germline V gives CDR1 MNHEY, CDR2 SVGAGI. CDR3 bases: TGTGCCAGCAGTTACTCGATGGTCTCTGGGGCCAACGTCCTGACTTTC. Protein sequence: CASSYSMVSGANVLTF.

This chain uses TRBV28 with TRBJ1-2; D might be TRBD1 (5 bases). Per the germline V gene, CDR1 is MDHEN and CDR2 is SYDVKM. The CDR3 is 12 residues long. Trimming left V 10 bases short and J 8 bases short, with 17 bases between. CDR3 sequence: CAIRAGTRGYTF. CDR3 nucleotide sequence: TGTGCCATCAGGGCAGGGACCAGGGGCTACACCTTC.

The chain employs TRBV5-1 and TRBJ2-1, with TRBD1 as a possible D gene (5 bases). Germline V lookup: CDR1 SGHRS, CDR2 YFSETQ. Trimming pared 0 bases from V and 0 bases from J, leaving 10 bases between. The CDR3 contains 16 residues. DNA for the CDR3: TGCGCCAGCAGCTTGGTAGCCAGGGACTCCTACAATGAGCAGTTCTTC. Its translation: CASSLVARDSYNEQFF.

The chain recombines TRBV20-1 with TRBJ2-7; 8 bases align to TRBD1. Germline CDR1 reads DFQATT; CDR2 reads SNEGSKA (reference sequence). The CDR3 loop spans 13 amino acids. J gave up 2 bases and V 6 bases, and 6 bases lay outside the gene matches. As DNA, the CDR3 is TGCAGTGCCTTCGGACAGGGCACCTACGAGCAGTACTTC. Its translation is CSAFGQGTYEQYF.